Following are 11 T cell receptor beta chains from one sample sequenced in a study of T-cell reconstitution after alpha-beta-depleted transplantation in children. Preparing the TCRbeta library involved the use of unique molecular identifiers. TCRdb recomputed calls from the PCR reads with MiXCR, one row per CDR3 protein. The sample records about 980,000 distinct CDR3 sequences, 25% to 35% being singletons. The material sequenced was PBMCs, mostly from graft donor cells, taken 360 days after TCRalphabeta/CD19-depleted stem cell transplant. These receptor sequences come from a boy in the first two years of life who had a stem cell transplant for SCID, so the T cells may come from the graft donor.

The CDR3 here is CASTSRSAGGPYNEQFF. The CDR3 DNA reads as TGTGCCAGCACTTCCCGGTCGGCGGGGGGGCCCTACAATGAGCAGTTCTTC. The chain carries TRBV6-5 and TRBJ2-1; 9 bases fit TRBD2. The CDR3 extends over 17 amino acids. From germline, CDR1 is MNHEY and CDR2 SVGAGI. V was clipped by 7 bases and J by 2 bases; unmatched bases: 12.

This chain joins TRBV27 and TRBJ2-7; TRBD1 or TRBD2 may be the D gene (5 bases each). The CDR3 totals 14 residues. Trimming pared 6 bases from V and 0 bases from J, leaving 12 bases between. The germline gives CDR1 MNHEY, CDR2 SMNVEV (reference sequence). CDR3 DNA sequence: TGTGCCAGCAGCCAACAGGACTCCTCCTACGAGCAGTACTTC. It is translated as CASSQQDSSYEQYF.

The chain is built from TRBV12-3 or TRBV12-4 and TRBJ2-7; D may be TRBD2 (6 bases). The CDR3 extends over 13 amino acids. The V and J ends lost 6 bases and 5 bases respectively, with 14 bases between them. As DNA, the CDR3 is TGTGCCAGCAGGGAGGGTAACCTCCACGAGCAGTACTTC. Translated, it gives CASREGNLHEQYF.

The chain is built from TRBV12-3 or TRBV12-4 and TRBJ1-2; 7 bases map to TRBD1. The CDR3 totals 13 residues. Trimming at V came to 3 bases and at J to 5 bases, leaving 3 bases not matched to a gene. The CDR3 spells CASSFQGEYGYTF. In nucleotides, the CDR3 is TGTGCCAGCAGTTTCCAGGGGGAGTATGGCTACACCTTC.

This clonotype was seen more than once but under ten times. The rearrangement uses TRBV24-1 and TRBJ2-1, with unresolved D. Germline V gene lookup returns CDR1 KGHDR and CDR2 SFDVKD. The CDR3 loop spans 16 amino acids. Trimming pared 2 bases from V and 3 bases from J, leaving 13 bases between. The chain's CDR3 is CATSDSGRTLYNEQFF. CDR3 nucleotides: TGTGCCACCAGTGATTCCGGTCGGACCCTCTACAATGAGCAGTTCTTC.

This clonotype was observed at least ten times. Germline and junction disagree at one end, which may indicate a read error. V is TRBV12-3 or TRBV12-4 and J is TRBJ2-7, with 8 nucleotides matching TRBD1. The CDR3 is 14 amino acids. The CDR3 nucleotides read TGCGCCAGCAGTCTCGGACAGGGAAGGTACGAGCAGTACTTC. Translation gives CASSLGQGRYEQYF.

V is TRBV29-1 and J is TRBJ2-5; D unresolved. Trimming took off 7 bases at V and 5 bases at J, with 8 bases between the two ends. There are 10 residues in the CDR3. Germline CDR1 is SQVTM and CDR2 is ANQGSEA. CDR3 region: CSARWETQYF. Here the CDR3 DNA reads TGCAGCGCGAGGTGGGAGACCCAGTACTTC.

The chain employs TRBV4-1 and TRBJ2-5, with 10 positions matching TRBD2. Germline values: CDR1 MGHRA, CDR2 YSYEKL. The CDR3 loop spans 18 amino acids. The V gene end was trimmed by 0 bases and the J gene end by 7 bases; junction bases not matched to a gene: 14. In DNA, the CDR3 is TGCGCCAGCAGCCAAGATGATGGTAGCGGGGGGTTTTACGGGACCCAGTACTTC. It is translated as CASSQDDGSGGFYGTQYF.

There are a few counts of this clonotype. The CDR3, as DNA: TGCAGTGCTGGGGACAGGGTTAGGTACGAGCAGTACTTC. Translated, it gives CSAGDRVRYEQYF. The chain uses TRBV20-1 and TRBJ2-7; the match to TRBD1 covers 9 bases. The CDR3 contains 13 residues. In germline, CDR1 is DFQATT, CDR2 SNEGSKA (reference sequence). The trim removed 5 bases at V and 4 bases at J, leaving 6 bases unmatched.

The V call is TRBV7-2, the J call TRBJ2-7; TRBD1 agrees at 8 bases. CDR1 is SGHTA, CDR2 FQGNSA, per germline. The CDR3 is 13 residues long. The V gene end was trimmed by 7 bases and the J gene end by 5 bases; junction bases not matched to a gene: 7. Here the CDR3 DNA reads TGTGCCAGCAACCTATACAGGGGGGACGAGCAGTACTTC. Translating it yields CASNLYRGDEQYF.

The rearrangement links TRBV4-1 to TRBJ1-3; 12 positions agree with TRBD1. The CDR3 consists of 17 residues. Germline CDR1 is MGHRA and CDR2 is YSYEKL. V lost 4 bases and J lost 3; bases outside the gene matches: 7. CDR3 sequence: CASSRGTGGLGGNTIYF. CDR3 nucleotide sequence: TGCGCCAGCAGCCGGGGGACAGGGGGCTTGGGTGGAAACACCATATATTTT.